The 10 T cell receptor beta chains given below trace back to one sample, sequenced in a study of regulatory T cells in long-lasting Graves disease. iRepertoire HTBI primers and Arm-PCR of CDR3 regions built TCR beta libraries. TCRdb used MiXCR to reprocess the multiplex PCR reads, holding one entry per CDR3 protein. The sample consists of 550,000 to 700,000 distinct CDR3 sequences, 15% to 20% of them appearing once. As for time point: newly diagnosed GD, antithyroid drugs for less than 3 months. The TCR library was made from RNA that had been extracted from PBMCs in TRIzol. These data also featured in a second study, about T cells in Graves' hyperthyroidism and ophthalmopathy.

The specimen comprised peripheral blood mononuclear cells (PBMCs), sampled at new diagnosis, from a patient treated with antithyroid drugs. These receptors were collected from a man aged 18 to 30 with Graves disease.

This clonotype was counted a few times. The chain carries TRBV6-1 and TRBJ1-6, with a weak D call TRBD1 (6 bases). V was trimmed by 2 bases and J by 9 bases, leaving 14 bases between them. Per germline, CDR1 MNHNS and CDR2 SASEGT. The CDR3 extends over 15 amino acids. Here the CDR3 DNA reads TGTGCCAGCAGTGAAACAGGGCCGGGAACTTCACCCCTCCACTTT. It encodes CASSETGPGTSPLHF.

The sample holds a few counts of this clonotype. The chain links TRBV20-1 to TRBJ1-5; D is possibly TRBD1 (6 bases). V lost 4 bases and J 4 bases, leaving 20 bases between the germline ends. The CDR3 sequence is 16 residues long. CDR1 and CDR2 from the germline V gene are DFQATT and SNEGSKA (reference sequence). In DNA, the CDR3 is TGCAGTGCTAACACTGTCCCGGGACATTTGAATCAGCCCCAGCATTTT. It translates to CSANTVPGHLNQPQHF.

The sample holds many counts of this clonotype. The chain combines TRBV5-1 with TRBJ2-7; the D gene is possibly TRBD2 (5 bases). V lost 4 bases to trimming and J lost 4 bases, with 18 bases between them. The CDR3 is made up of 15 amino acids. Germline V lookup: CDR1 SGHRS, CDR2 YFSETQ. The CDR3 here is CASSRAGPRGYEQYF. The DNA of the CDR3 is TGCGCCAGCAGCAGAGCCGGACCCAGAGGGTACGAGCAGTACTTC.

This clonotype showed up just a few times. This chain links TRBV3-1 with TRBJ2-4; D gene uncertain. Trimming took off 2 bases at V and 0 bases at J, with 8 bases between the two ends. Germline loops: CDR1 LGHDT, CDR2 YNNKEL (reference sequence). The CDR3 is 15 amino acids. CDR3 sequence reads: CASSQSLLAKNIQYF. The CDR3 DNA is TGTGCCAGCAGCCAAAGTTTGTTAGCCAAAAACATTCAGTACTTC.

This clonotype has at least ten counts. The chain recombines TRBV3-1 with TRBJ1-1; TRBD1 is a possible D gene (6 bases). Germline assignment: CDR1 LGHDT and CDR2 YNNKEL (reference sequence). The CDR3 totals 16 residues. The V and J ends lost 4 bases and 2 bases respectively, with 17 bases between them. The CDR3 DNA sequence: TGTGCCAGCAGCCCCGCCGGGACATCCGTAAACACTGAAGCTTTCTTT. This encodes CASSPAGTSVNTEAFF. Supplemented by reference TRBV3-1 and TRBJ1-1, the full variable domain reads DTAVSQTPKYLVTQMGNDKSIKCEQNLGHDTMYWYKQDSKKFLKIMFSYNNKELIINETVPNRFSPKSPDKAHLNLHINSLELGDSAVYFCASSPAGTSVNTEAFFGQGTRLTVV.

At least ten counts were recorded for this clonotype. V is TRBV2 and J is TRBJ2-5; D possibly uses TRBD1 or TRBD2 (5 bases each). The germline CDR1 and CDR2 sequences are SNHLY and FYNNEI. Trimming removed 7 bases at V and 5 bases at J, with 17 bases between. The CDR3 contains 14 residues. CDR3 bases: TGTGCCAGCACCGAGAAAGGGTGGGGGGAGACCCAGTACTTC. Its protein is CASTEKGWGETQYF.

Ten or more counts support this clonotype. The DNA for the CDR3 is TGTGCCAGCAGCCAAGTCCTCCTCGGTACAGATACGCAGTATTTT. It yields the protein CASSQVLLGTDTQYF. The chain couples TRBV3-1 to TRBJ2-3; D not certain. The CDR3 length is 15 residues. V was clipped by 1 base and J by 3 bases, with 11 bases between them. Germline assignment: CDR1 LGHDT and CDR2 YNNKEL (reference sequence).

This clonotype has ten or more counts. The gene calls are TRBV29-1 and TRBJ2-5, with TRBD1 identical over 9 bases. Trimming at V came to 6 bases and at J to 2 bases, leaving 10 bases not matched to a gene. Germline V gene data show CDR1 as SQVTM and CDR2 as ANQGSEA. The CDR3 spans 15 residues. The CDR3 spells CSVKDRGSEQETQYF. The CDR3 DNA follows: TGCAGCGTCAAGGACAGGGGATCGGAACAAGAGACCCAGTACTTC.

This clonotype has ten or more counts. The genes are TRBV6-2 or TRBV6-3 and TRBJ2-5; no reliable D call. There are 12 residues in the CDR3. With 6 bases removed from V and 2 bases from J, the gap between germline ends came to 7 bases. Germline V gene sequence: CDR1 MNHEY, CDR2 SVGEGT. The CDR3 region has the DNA TGTGCCAGCAGCCGTAGACAAGAGACCCAGTACTTC. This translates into CASSRRQETQYF.

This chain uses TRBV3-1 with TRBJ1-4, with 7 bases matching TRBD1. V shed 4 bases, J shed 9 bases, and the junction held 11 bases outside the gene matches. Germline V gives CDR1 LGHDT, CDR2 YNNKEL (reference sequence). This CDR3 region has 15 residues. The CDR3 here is CASSPGQGGGKKLFF. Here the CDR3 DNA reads TGTGCCAGCAGCCCCGGACAAGGGGGCGGTAAAAAACTGTTTTTT.